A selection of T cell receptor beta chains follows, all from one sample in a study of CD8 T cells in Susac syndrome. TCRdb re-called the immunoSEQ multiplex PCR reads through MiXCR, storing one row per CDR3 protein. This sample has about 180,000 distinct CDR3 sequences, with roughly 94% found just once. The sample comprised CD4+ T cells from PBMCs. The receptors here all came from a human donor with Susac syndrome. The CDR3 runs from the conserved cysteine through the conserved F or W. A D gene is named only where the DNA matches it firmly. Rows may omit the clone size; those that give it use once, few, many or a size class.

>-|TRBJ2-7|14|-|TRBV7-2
TGTGCCAGCAGCTCGCGGGAACTACGAGGGGAGCAGTACTTC
CASSSRELRGEQYF
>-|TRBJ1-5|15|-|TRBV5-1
TGCGCCAGCAGCTTGACAGGGCTTAGCAATCAGCCCCAGCATTTT
CASSLTGLSNQPQHF
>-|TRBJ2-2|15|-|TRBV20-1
TGCAGTGCTAGGACTCCGGGACAGAACACCGGGGAGCTGTTTTTT
CSARTPGQNTGELFF
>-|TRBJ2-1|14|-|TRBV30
TGTGCCTGGAGTGTACAGGGCTCCTACAATGAGCAGTTCTTC
CAWSVQGSYNEQFF
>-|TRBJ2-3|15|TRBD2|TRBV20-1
TGCAGTGCGAACCTAGCGGGAGGGCGCACAGATACGCAGTATTTT
CSANLAGGRTDTQYF
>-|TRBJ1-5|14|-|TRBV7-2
TGTGCCAGCAGCTTACGATCCCAGAATCAGCCCCAGCATTTT
CASSLRSQNQPQHF
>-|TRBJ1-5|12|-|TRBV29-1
TGCAGCGCTGAGGGGCACCAAGGAGCCCAGCATTTT
CSAEGHQGAQHF
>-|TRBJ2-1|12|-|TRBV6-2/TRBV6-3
TGTGCCAGCAGCACGACGGGAAATGAGCAGTTCTTC
CASSTTGNEQFF
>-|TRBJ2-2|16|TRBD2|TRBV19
TGTGCCAGTAGGACCATAGCGGGAGTTGTCACCGGGGAGCTGTTTTTT
CASRTIAGVVTGELFF
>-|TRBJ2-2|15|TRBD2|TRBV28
TGTGCCAGCAGTGTCCTAGCGGGGAGCACCGGGGAGCTGTTTTTT
CASSVLAGSTGELFF
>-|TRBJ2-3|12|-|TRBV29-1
TGCAGCGCCCGACAGCCCACAGATACGCAGTATTTT
CSARQPTDTQYF
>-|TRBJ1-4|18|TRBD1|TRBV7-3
TGTGCCAGCAGCTTAAAAGGGACAGGGGTAGTGACTAATGAAAAACTGTTTTTT
CASSLKGTGVVTNEKLFF
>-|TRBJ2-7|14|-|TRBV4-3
TGCGCCAGCAGCCAAGATTGGTCGAGGGGCGAGCAGTACTTC
CASSQDWSRGEQYF
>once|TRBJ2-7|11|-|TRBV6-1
TGTGCCAGCCTTACAGATTACGAGCAGTACTTC
CASLTDYEQYF
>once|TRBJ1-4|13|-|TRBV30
TGTGCCTGGAGTCCGGGGACGGGTGAAAAACTGTTTTTT
CAWSPGTGEKLFF
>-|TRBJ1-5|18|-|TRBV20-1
TGCAGTGCTAGGATCCCTTTGACAGGAGAGAATAGCAATCAGCCCCAGCATTTT
CSARIPLTGENSNQPQHF
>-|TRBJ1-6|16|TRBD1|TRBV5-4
TGTGCCAGCAGCTTGGGACAGGGGGCTTTTGTGTCACCCCTCCACTTT
CASSLGQGAFVSPLHF